This T cell receptor beta chain was sequenced in a study of neurological immune-mediated disorders. The time point here: longitudinal time-point 2. Unsorted libraries were generated from 2 million PBMCs held at -80 degrees C. Study observations and caveats: The absence of shared CDR3 amino acid sequences among expanded clones across subjects suggests private repertoires in all groups. Among 34 multiple sclerosis patients, 18 had repertoires that phylogenetic grouping placed in one related-CDR3 cluster, a possible signature.

This clonotype was seen ten or more times. Its antigen remains unknown. The CDR3 runs 12 residues. Germline loops: CDR1 SGHRS, CDR2 YFSETQ. V was cut by 6 bases and J by 4 bases, with 10 bases left in between. The team produced cDNA through 5'RACE using 10-nucleotide random UMIs. A single record per CDR3 protein comes from TCRdb applying MiXCR to the 5' RACE reads. The table includes roughly 80,000 distinct CDR3 sequences, about 5% detected once. The J gene is TRBJ1-2, the V gene TRBV5-1; weak D call: TRBD1 (6 bases). The sample taken for sequencing was PBMCs. The TCR originated in a woman aged 60-75 years with multiple sclerosis. The CDR3 region is CASTGDFYGYTF. The CDR3 nucleotides are TGCGCCAGCACAGGGGACTTCTATGGCTACACCTTC.